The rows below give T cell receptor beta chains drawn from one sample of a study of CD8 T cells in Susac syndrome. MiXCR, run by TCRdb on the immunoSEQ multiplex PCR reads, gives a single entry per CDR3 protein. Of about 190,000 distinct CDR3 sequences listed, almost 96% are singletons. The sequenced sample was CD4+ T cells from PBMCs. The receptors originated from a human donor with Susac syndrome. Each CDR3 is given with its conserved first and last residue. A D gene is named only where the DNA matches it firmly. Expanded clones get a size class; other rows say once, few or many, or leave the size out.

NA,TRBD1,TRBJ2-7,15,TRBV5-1,TGCGCCAGCAGCAGGCCCGGGACAGGGATCTACGAGCAGTACTTC,CASSRPGTGIYEQYF
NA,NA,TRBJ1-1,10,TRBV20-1,TGCAGTGCGACTCACACTGAAGCTTTCTTT,CSATHTEAFF
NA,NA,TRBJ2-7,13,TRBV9,TGTGCCAGCAGCAACCAGGGCGCCTACGAGCAGTACTTC,CASSNQGAYEQYF
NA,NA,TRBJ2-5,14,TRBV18,TGTGCCAGCTCACCACCGGTAGGGTATGAGACCCAGTACTTC,CASSPPVGYETQYF
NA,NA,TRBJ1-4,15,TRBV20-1,TGCAGTGCTAGCCCGTCAGGGCGGATTAATGAAAAACTGTTTTTT,CSASPSGRINEKLFF
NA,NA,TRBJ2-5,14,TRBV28,TGTGCCAGCAGTTTAAAGTTGGCCCAAGAGACCCAGTACTTC,CASSLKLAQETQYF
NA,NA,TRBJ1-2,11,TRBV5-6,TGTGCCAGCAGACTCATGGGAGGCTACACCTTC,CASRLMGGYTF
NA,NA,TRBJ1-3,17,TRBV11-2,TGTGCCAGCAGCTTAAATAGGATACCCTCCCAGTGGAACACCATATATTTT,CASSLNRIPSQWNTIYF
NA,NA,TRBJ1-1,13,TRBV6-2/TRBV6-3,TGTGCCAGCAGCCGACGCGGAGACACTGAAGCTTTCTTT,CASSRRGDTEAFF
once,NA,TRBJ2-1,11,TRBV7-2,TGTGCCAGCATCCTAGGCCCGCTACAATTCTTC,CASILGPLQFF
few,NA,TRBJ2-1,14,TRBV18,TGTGCCAGCTCACCACAAGGCAGTTACAATGAGCAGTTCTTC,CASSPQGSYNEQFF
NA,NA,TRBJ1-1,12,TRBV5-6,TGTGCCAGCAGCTTGGCAAACACTGAAGCTTTCTTT,CASSLANTEAFF
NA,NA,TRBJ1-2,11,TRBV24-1,TGTGCCACCAGTGATGGGAGTGGCTACACCTTC,CATSDGSGYTF
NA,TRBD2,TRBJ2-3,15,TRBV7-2,TGTGCCAGCAGCTTAGACGGCGGGAGTGAGGATACGCAGTATTTT,CASSLDGGSEDTQYF
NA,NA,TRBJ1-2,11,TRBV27,TGTGCCAGCAGTTTGTATCGGGGCTACACCTTC,CASSLYRGYTF
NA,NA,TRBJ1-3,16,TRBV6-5,TGTGCCAGCAGTTACTCGAATGTCCTCTCTGGAAACACCATATATTTT,CASSYSNVLSGNTIYF
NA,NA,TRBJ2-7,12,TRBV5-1,TGCGCCAGCTATTTACGGGGGAGCGAGCAGTACTTC,CASYLRGSEQYF
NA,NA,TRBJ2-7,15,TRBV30,TGTGCCTGGAGTGTAGGAAACCCTCACTCCTACGAGCAGTACTTC,CAWSVGNPHSYEQYF
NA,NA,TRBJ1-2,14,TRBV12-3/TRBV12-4,TGTGCCAGCAGTAGGGTTTCGGCGGGCTATGGCTACACCTTC,CASSRVSAGYGYTF
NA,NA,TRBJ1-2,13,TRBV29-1,TGCAGCGTTGTCGGCCTGACTGAGAATAGCTACACCTTC,CSVVGLTENSYTF
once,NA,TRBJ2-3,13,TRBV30,TGTGCCTGGAGTGCCGCTAGCACAGATACGCAGTATTTT,CAWSAASTDTQYF
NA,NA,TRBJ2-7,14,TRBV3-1,TGTGCCAGCAGCCAAGATCAGGGAACCTACGAGCAGTACTTC,CASSQDQGTYEQYF
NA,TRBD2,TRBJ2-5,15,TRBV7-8,TGTGCCAGCACCAGGACTAGCGCCCCCCAAGAGACCCAGTACTTC,CASTRTSAPQETQYF
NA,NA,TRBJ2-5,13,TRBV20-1,TGCAGTGCTCCGGATGTAGGGGTTGAGACCCAGTACTTC,CSAPDVGVETQYF
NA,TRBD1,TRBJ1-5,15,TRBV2,TGTGCCAGCAGGGCGGGGACAGGCAGCAATCAGCCCCAGCATTTT,CASRAGTGSNQPQHF
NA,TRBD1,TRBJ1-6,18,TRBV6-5,TGTGCCAGCAGTTCGGGACAGGGGCGCGCGAAATCGGGATCACCCCTCCACTTT,CASSSGQGRAKSGSPLHF
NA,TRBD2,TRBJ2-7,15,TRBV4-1,TGCGCCAGCAGCCAAGCAGCGGGGGGGCCGTACGAGCAGTACTTC,CASSQAAGGPYEQYF
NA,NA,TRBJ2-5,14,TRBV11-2,TGTGCCAGCAGCTTAGTCTCACTAGGGGGGACCCAGTACTTC,CASSLVSLGGTQYF
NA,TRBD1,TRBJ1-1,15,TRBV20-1,TGCAGTGCTAACACCCCCGGGACAGGGGACACTGAAGCTTTCTTT,CSANTPGTGDTEAFF
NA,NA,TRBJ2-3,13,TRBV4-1,TGCGCCAGCAGCCAAAGTGGGCTGGATACGCAGTATTTT,CASSQSGLDTQYF
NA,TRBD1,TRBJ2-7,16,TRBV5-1,TGCGCCAGCAGCTTGGCCACGGACAGGGGAGTCAACGAGCAGTACTTC,CASSLATDRGVNEQYF
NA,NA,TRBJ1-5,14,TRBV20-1,TGCAGTGCTAGTTTGGACTCCCACAATCAGCCCCAGCATTTT,CSASLDSHNQPQHF
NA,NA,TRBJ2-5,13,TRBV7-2,TGTGCCAGCACCCCGCAGCGGCAAGAGACCCAGTACTTC,CASTPQRQETQYF
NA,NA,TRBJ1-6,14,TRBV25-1,TGTGCCAGCAGTGGCGAGTATGGTTTATCACCCCTCCACTTT,CASSGEYGLSPLHF
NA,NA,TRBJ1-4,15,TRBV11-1,TGTGCCAGCAGCTACGGACCAAGCCTTAATGAAAAACTGTTTTTT,CASSYGPSLNEKLFF
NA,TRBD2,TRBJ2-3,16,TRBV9,TGTGCCAGCAGCGTAGTTGGGGGAGGGAAAGGAGATACGCAGTATTTT,CASSVVGGGKGDTQYF
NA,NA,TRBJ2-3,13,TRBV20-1,TGCAGTGCTGGGCGGGATACCACAGATACGCAGTATTTT,CSAGRDTTDTQYF
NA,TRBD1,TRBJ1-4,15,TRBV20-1,TGCAGTGCTAGACTAGCTCTACAGGGGAGTGAAAAACTGTTTTTT,CSARLALQGSEKLFF
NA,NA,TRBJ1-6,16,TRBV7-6,TGTGCCAGCAGCTTAGCCGGGGCGGGCAGGGATTCACCCCTCCACTTT,CASSLAGAGRDSPLHF
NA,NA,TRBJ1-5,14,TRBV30,TGTGCCGGGGGGACTGCCGAATTCAATCAGCCCCAGCATTTT,CAGGTAEFNQPQHF
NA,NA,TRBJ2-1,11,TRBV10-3,TGTGCCATCAGGGGTAACGATGAGCAGTTCTTC,CAIRGNDEQFF
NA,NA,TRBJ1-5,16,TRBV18,TGTGCCAGCTCACCACAAAGGACGGATAGCAATCAGCCCCAGCATTTT,CASSPQRTDSNQPQHF
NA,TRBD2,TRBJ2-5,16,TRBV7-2,TGTGCCAGCAGCATAAAACCCGGGGGGGCCGGGGAGACCCAGTACTTC,CASSIKPGGAGETQYF
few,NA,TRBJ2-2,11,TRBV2,TGTGCCAGCAGTGTGTCCGGGGAGCTGTTTTTT,CASSVSGELFF
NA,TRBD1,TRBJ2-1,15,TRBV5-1,TGCGCCAGCAGCTTGGCCGGGACAGGGGTGCATGAGCAGTTCTTC,CASSLAGTGVHEQFF
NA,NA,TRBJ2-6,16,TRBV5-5,TGTGCCAGCAGCCCCGACAGTCACTCTGGGGCCAACGTCCTGACTTTC,CASSPDSHSGANVLTF
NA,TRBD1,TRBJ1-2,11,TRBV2,TGTGCCAGCAGTGGACAGGGTGCGGGGGACTTC,CASSGQGAGDF
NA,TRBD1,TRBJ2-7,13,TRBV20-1,TGCAGTGCTATCCAGGACAGGGCCTACGAGCAGTACTTC,CSAIQDRAYEQYF
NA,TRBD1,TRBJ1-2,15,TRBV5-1,TGCGCCAGCAGCTCTACAGGACAGGGACCCTATGGCTACACCTTC,CASSSTGQGPYGYTF
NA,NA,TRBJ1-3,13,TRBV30,TGTGCCTGGACACAGAGATCTGAAAACACCATATATTTT,CAWTQRSENTIYF
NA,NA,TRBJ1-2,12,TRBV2,TGTGCCAGCAGTTCGAGGGCGGGTGGCTACACCTTC,CASSSRAGGYTF
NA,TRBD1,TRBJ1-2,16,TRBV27,TGTGCCAGCAGTCCCCAAACCCCGGGACAGGGCTATGGCTACACCTTC,CASSPQTPGQGYGYTF
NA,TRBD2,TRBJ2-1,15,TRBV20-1,TGCAGTGCTACGTATCTAGCGGGGGGGCTCAATGAGCAGTTCTTC,CSATYLAGGLNEQFF
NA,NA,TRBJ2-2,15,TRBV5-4,TGTGCCAGCAACTTCGACCGGGGGAACACCGGGGAGCTGTTTTTT,CASNFDRGNTGELFF
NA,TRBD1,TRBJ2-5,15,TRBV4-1,TGCGCCAGCAGCCAAGATGGGACAGGGGAAGAGACCCAGTACTTC,CASSQDGTGEETQYF
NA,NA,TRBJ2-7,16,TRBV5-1,TGCGCCAGCAGCCTAGGGCCGGACTCCGCAACCTACGAGCAGTACTTC,CASSLGPDSATYEQYF
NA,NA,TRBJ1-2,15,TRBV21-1,TGTGCCAGCAGCACGCCGGGACGGATAATCTATGGCTACACCTTC,CASSTPGRIIYGYTF
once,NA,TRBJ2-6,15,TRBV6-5,TGTGCCAGCAGCAGGCGGGCCTTTGGGGCCAACGTCCTGACTTTC,CASSRRAFGANVLTF
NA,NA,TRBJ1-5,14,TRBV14,TGTGCCAGCAGCCTAAACCCCCCCCCTTGGCCCCAGCATTTT,CASSLNPPPWPQHF
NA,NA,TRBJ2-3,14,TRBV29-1,TGCAGCGTCGGACCAAGGGGCCGGTCAGATACGCAGTATTTT,CSVGPRGRSDTQYF